The 8 T cell receptor beta chains below come from one sample, sequenced in a study of blood T cell repertoires in COVID-19. TCRdb's table, derived via immunoSEQ multiplex PCR, lists solely in-frame clones and lacks some. The repertoire consists of around 45,000 clones, with about 86% occurring once and the leading ten covering about a tenth. The sequenced material came from peripheral blood. Every receptor here comes from a human donor in a cohort sampled during active COVID-19.

This chain joins TRBV27 and TRBJ1-5; D might be TRBD1 (5 bases). Trimming took 3 bases from V and 1 from J, leaving 7 bases between them. CDR1 is MNHEY and CDR2 is SMNVEV in the germline V gene (reference sequence). The CDR3 is made up of 14 amino acids. CDR3 region: CASSFQGSNQPQHF. CDR3 coding DNA: TGTGCCAGCAGTTTTCAGGGAAGCAATCAGCCCCAGCATTTT.

The J gene is TRBJ2-7, the V gene TRBV7-3; perhaps TRBD1 as D (5 bases). Germline CDR1 and CDR2: SGHTA and FQGTGA. Deletions cut 5 bases from V and 2 bases from J, with 13 bases between. This CDR3 has 14 amino acids. DNA of the CDR3: TGTGCCAGCAGCACGGACATCTTAACCTACGAGCAGTACTTC. Protein: CASSTDILTYEQYF.

This clone was picked up one time. This chain joins TRBV3-1 (or the pseudogene TRBV3-2) and TRBJ1-1, with 7 bases lining up with TRBD1. The V gene end was trimmed by 4 bases and the J gene end by 3 bases; junction bases not matched to a gene: 5. The CDR3 spans 14 residues. The germline gives CDR1 LGHDT, CDR2 YNNKEL (reference sequence). The CDR3 coding sequence is TGTGCCAGCAGCCTTCAGACAGGGTACACTGAAGCTTTCTTT. It is translated as CASSLQTGYTEAFF.

The chain links TRBV7-2 to TRBJ2-1; D is undetermined. Germline CDR1 SGHTA, CDR2 FQGNSA. V was cut by 1 base and J by 0 bases, with 7 bases left in between. The CDR3 runs 15 residues. CDR3: CASSLGVSSYNEQFF. In DNA form, the CDR3 reads TGTGCCAGCAGCTTAGGAGTTAGCTCCTACAATGAGCAGTTCTTC. Variable domain in full (rest from reference TRBV7-2 and TRBJ2-1): GAGVSQSPSNKVTEKGKDVELRCDPISGHTALYWYRQSLGQGLEFLIYFQGNSAPDKSGLPSDRFSAERTGGSVSTLTIQRTQQEDSAVYLCASSLGVSSYNEQFFGPGTRLTVL.

The chain recombines TRBV6-5 with TRBJ1-1, with TRBD1 as a possible D gene (5 bases). V lost 0 bases and J 11 bases, leaving 10 bases between the germline ends. CDR3 length: 12 amino acids. The germline V gene encodes CDR1 MNHEY and CDR2 SVGAGI. The CDR3 loop reads CASSYSSGGAFF. The CDR3, as DNA: TGTGCCAGCAGTTACTCGAGCGGGGGGGCTTTCTTT.

This clone was recorded a few times. V and J are TRBV19 and TRBJ1-2; D is possibly TRBD1 (5 bases). In germline, CDR1 is LNHDA, CDR2 SQIVND (reference sequence). CDR3 length equals 13 residues. V was trimmed by 6 bases and J by 5 bases, leaving 13 bases between them. The chain's CDR3 is CASSQTALYGYTF. CDR3 DNA sequence: TGTGCCAGTAGCCAGACAGCGTTGTATGGCTACACCTTC.

This clone occurred once. The J gene is TRBJ1-3, the V gene TRBV5-1; D uncertain. This CDR3 comprises 18 residues. Germline lookup yields CDR1 SGHRS and CDR2 YFSETQ. V gave up 0 bases and J gave up 0 bases, with 16 bases separating them. The CDR3 spells CASSLARGSGISGNTIYF. The CDR3 DNA reads as TGCGCCAGCAGCTTGGCGAGAGGGTCGGGGATCTCTGGAAACACCATATATTTT.

The gene calls are TRBV3-1 (or the pseudogene TRBV3-2) and TRBJ1-2, with 9 positions matching TRBD1. Looked up from germline, CDR1 is LGHDT and CDR2 is YNNKEL (reference sequence). The CDR3 covers 20 residues. V trimming: 1 base; J trimming: 4 bases; junction bases outside the gene matches: 19. Written as DNA, the CDR3 is TGTGCCAGCAGCCAAGTGACAGGGGGACGAGGCCCCCGGGAGAGCTATGGCTACACCTTC. The encoded protein is CASSQVTGGRGPRESYGYTF.